This T cell receptor (beta chain) was recovered during a study of identical twins. Each CDR3 protein is one row after TCRdb ran MiXCR on the 5' RACE reads. The sample lists approximately 350,000 distinct CDR3 sequences, approximately 13% seen once, with 7.2% in the top ten. CDR3 size: 14 residues. In germline, CDR1 is MGHRA, CDR2 YSYEKL. With V trimmed by 0 bases and J by 6 bases, 2 bases remained unmatched. This clonotype has just a few counts. These records were also assigned to another study, of yellow fever vaccine responses in identical twins.

V usage is TRBV4-1 and J usage is TRBJ2-1, with 7 bases that match TRBD2. Specimen: CD8+ T cells sorted from blood. The TCR comes from a woman aged 18-29 years in good health. CDR3 in amino acids: CASSQERGFNEQFF. CDR3 bases: TGCGCCAGCAGCCAAGAGCGGGGGTTCAATGAGCAGTTCTTC.